A selection of T cell receptor beta chains follows, all from one sample in a study of control samples from healthy donors and cancer patients. Clones were read by immunoSEQ multiplex PCR, and TCRdb kept only the in-frame ones, dropping some. Counted here are just under 75,000 clones, roughly 87% occurring once; the ten biggest clones make up around 3.8%. The source material was blood. These receptors were collected from a woman aged 50 to 60 in good health. Each CDR3 is given with its conserved first and last residue. D genes are given only for firm matches.

DNA: TGCGCCAGCAGCTCCTCTACAGGAGGGCTTGAGCAGTTCTTC
CDR3: CASSSSTGGLEQFF
J: TRBJ2-1
V: TRBV5-1
D: NA

DNA: TGTGCCAGCAGCCTCGGAGGGAATGAGCAGTTCTTC
CDR3: CASSLGGNEQFF
J: TRBJ2-1
V: TRBV28
D: NA

DNA: TGTGCCAGCAGCTCCCGGGGAGGCGCAGATACGCAGTATTTT
CDR3: CASSSRGGADTQYF
J: TRBJ2-3
V: TRBV3-1/TRBV3-2
D: NA

DNA: TGTGCCAGCAGTTCTCGGACGCCCTTTTACGAGCAGTACTTC
CDR3: CASSSRTPFYEQYF
J: TRBJ2-7
V: TRBV28
D: NA

DNA: TGTGCCAGCAGGAAGGTAACGGCGGGACGCCACTTATACTATTACAATGAGCAGTTCTTC
CDR3: CASRKVTAGRHLYYYNEQFF
J: TRBJ2-1
V: TRBV27
D: NA

DNA: TGCGCCAGCAGCCAAAACCCAGGGCCAGATACGCAGTATTTT
CDR3: CASSQNPGPDTQYF
J: TRBJ2-3
V: TRBV4-1
D: NA

DNA: TGCGCCAGCAGCCAAGACCCGACCGGCGGCTACACCTTC
CDR3: CASSQDPTGGYTF
J: TRBJ1-2
V: TRBV4-1
D: NA

DNA: TGCGCCAGCAGCTTGAGTTTACAGGGCATAGGTGAGCAGTTCTTC
CDR3: CASSLSLQGIGEQFF
J: TRBJ2-1
V: TRBV5-1
D: NA

DNA: TGTGCCAGCAGCCCCATTTCAACCAGCTCCTACGAGCAGTACTTC
CDR3: CASSPISTSSYEQYF
J: TRBJ2-7
V: TRBV11-2
D: NA

DNA: TGTGCCAGCAGTTACGAAACGGCCCCCGAAGCTTTCTTT
CDR3: CASSYETAPEAFF
J: TRBJ1-1
V: TRBV6-6
D: NA

DNA: TGTGCCTGGAGTTTGTGGGGACAGGGGGCTTCGGGCACTGAAGCTTTCTTT
CDR3: CAWSLWGQGASGTEAFF
J: TRBJ1-1
V: TRBV30
D: TRBD1

DNA: TGTGCCAGCGGAACGGGACAGGACTACGAGCAGTACTTC
CDR3: CASGTGQDYEQYF
J: TRBJ2-7
V: TRBV7-9
D: TRBD1

DNA: TGCGCCAGCAGCTTGGCCTCTGAGACCTACGAGCAGTACTTC
CDR3: CASSLASETYEQYF
J: TRBJ2-7
V: TRBV5-1
D: NA

DNA: TGTGCCAGCAGCTTAGGCGGATTAACAGGGATTGGCTACACCTTC
CDR3: CASSLGGLTGIGYTF
J: TRBJ1-2
V: TRBV11-2
D: NA